This T cell receptor beta chain was retrieved from a study of long-term antiretroviral therapy in people with HIV. Overall study context: Initial samples were collected about a decade before the 2015 immediate-ART recommendation. Broader study findings: Diversity went up after ART and still fell short of transplant donor controls.

About this clone itself: What it recognizes is unknown.

V was pared by 5 bases and J by 2 bases, with 11 bases of the junction left unmatched. Germline V gene lookup returns CDR1 SEHNR and CDR2 FQNEAQ (reference sequence). The CDR3 contains 18 residues. With survey level as its setting, the immunoSEQ assay was v3.0. Data came from immunoSEQ multiplex PCR; TCRdb stores just in-frame clones and leaves some out. The table lists some 20,000 clones, around 82% of them singletons. Participants living with HIV all received treatment in the United States. The origin of this receptor is a man in his forties with HIV. The sample in question was unsorted PBMCs, obtained less than 2.5 years after starting antiretroviral therapy. V and J are TRBV7-9 and TRBJ2-2, with 10 bases matching TRBD1. The CDR3 nucleotides are TGTGCCAGCAGCAACTATGGACAGGGGGAAGGTAACACCGGGGAGCTGTTTTTT. This translates into CASSNYGQGEGNTGELFF.